What follows is one T cell receptor (beta chain) and its context. Its specificity is not known. PCR employed 60 Vbeta and 13 Jbeta primers. The data were produced by immunoSEQ multiplex PCR, yet TCRdb's version contains in-frame clones alone and is incomplete. This table holds 150,000 to 200,000 clones, roughly 79% found once. The data originate from a study of cytomegalovirus exposure and HLA in healthy donors. General study findings and limits: For presence/absence analyses, sequencing depth was assumed to be roughly uniform across donors. CMV serostatus stood as the only immune exposure information on hand.

The receptor was derived from a woman aged 35 to 49 in good health and CMV-seronegative. Sequencing input: PBMCs.

The CDR3 DNA sequence: TGTGCCAGCAGCTTGGAGGGTGTGGGGGGGAATCAGCCCCAGCATTTT. It encodes CASSLEGVGGNQPQHF. The chain is built from TRBV5-5 and TRBJ1-5, with D maybe TRBD1 (5 bases). V was shortened by 0 bases and J by 4 bases, with 14 bases between the two germline ends. In germline, CDR1 is SGHKS, CDR2 YYEKEE (reference sequence). CDR3 size: 16 residues.